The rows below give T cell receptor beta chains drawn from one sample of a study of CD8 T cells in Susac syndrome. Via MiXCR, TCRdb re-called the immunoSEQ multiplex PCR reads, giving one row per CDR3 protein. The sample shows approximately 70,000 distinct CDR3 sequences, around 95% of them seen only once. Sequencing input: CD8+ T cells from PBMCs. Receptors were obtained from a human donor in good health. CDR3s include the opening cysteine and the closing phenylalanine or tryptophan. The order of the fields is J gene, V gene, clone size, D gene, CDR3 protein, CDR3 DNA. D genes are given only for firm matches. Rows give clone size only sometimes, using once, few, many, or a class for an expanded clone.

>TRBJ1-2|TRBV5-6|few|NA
CASSLAGGYGYTF
TGTGCCAGCAGCTTGGCTGGTGGCTATGGCTACACCTTC
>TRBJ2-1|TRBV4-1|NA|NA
CASSQERGGGEQFF
TGCGCCAGCAGCCAAGAGCGGGGCGGCGGTGAGCAGTTCTTC
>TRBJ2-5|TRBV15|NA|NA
CATSRGGPTGSETQYF
TGTGCCACCAGCAGGGGGGGGCCTACAGGGTCAGAGACCCAGTACTTC
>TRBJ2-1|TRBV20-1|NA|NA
CSARDIRENEQFF
TGCAGTGCTAGAGATATCCGTGAAAATGAGCAGTTCTTC
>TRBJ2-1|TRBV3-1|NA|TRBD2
CASSHMTSGYNEQFF
TGTGCCAGCAGCCACATGACTAGCGGCTACAATGAGCAGTTCTTC
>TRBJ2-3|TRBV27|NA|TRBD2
CASSLLAGGFGDTQYF
TGTGCCAGCAGTTTGCTAGCGGGGGGGTTTGGAGATACGCAGTATTTT
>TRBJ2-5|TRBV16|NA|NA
CASRGYLQETQYF
TGTGCCAGCCGGGGCTACTTACAAGAGACCCAGTACTTC
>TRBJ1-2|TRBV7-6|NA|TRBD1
CASSMRTGGSDGYTF
TGTGCCAGCAGCATGCGGACAGGGGGATCCGATGGCTACACCTTC
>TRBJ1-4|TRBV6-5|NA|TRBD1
CASSPGQTNNEKLFF
TGTGCCAGCAGTCCGGGACAGACTAATAATGAAAAACTGTTTTTT
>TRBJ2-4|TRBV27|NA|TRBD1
CASSLGQGAGPNIQYF
TGTGCCAGCAGTTTGGGACAGGGGGCAGGTCCAAACATTCAGTACTTC
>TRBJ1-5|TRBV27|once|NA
CASSPSWGDGNQPQHF
TGTGCCAGCAGCCCAAGTTGGGGTGATGGCAATCAGCCCCAGCATTTT
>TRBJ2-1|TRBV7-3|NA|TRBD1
CASSLTYGQAYNEQFF
TGTGCCAGCAGCTTAACTTACGGACAGGCCTACAATGAGCAGTTCTTC
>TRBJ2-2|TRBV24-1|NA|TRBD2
CATSDPRPPAGATYTGELFF
TGTGCCACCAGTGATCCCCGGCCACCAGCGGGGGCCACCTACACCGGGGAGCTGTTTTTT
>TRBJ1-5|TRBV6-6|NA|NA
CASSSAGETLGQPQHF
TGTGCCAGCAGTTCGGCAGGGGAGACGCTCGGTCAGCCCCAGCATTTT
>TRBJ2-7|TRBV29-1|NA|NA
CSVPGKGGQYF
TGCAGCGTCCCAGGGAAGGGGGGGCAGTACTTC
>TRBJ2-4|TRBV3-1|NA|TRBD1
CASSSPGQGARAKNIQYF
TGTGCCAGCAGCTCGCCGGGACAGGGGGCACGGGCCAAAAACATTCAGTACTTC
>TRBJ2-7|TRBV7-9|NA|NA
CASSSPRAGFSYEQYF
TGTGCCAGCAGCTCTCCCCGAGCAGGTTTCTCCTACGAGCAGTACTTC
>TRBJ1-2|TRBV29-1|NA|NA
CSVWDGAEDGYTF
TGCAGCGTTTGGGACGGGGCAGAGGATGGCTACACCTTC
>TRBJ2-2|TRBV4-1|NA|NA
CASSQAAGSVTGELFF
TGCGCCAGCAGCCAAGCCGCGGGTAGCGTCACCGGGGAGCTGTTTTTT
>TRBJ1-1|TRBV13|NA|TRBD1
CASSLGTAPEAFF
TGTGCCAGCAGCCTCGGGACAGCCCCGGAGGCTTTCTTT
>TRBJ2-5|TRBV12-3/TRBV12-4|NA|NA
CASSDPLAEQETQYF
TGTGCCAGCAGTGACCCCTTGGCGGAACAAGAGACCCAGTACTTC
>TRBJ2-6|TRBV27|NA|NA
CASGSRAPEEGWANVLTF
TGTGCCAGCGGTTCCCGAGCTCCCGAAGAGGGCTGGGCCAACGTCCTGACTTTC